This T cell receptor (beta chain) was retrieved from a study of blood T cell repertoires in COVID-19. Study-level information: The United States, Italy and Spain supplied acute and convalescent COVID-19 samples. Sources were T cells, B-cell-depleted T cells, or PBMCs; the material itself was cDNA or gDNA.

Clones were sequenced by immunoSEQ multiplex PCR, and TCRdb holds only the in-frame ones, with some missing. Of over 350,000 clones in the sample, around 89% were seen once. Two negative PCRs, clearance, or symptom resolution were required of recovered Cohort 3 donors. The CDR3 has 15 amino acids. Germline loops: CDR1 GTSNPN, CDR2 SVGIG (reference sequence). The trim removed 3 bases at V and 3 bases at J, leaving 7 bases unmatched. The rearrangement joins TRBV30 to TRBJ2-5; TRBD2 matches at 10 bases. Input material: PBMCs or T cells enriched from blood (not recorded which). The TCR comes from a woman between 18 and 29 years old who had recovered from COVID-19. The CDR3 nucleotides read TGTGCCTGGAGCGCGAACGGACTAGCGGAAGAGACCCAGTACTTC. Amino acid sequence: CAWSANGLAEETQYF.